These 6 T cell receptor beta chains were all obtained from the same sample, sequenced in a study of T-cell memory formation after mild COVID-19 (dated by TCRdb to the early 2020s). Receptor amplification or capture employed 5' RACE. Instrument on record: Illumina NovaSeq 6000. TCRdb took the public reads, trimmed them with fastp at Q25, ran MiXCR for clone calling and kept in-frame beta chains. Each CDR3 protein gets just one entry, which takes the most common genes and DNA from the rows behind it. The sample profile shows 100,000 to 150,000 distinct CDR3 sequences; roughly 15% of them were found once. The biggest ten clones account for approximately 15% of the sample. What was sequenced was PBMCs or a T cell subset sorted from them (not recorded which). All receptors derive from an adult woman who had mild COVID-19 (a few samples of this study predate the infection). The sample titles of this study are shuffled in the database, so cell type and time point are left out; the donor was told from shared clones.

This clonotype was seen a few times. The chain joins TRBV12-3 or TRBV12-4 to TRBJ2-1; the match to TRBD1 covers 7 bases. The V and J ends lost 7 bases and 5 bases, in that order; junction bases with no gene match: 8. The length of the CDR3 is 14 residues. DNA for the CDR3: TGTGCCAGCACGACGGGACAGAGGGACAATGAGCAGTTCTTC. It encodes CASTTGQRDNEQFF.

This clonotype was picked up many times. The rearrangement uses TRBV4-3 and TRBJ2-3; D unclear. This CDR3 has 16 residues. Germline CDR1 LGHNA, CDR2 YSLEER. V lost 0 bases to trimming and J lost 2 bases, with 12 bases between them. As DNA, the CDR3 is TGCGCCAGCAGCCAAGACTGGAGTCGGGCCACAGATACGCAGTATTTT. Encoded protein: CASSQDWSRATDTQYF.

This clonotype is medium-sized. The V and J genes are TRBV12-3 or TRBV12-4 and TRBJ2-7; 9 bases match TRBD1. With V trimmed by 8 bases and J by 2 bases, 4 bases remained unmatched. CDR3 length: 13 residues. For the CDR3, the DNA is TGTGCCAGCCTTTGGACAGGGGCCTACGAGCAGTACTTC. Translated, it gives CASLWTGAYEQYF.

V usage is TRBV7-2 and J usage is TRBJ2-3; 11 nucleotides agree with TRBD2. The V gene's germline CDR1 is SGHTA and CDR2 FQGNSA. V shed 0 bases, J shed 4 bases, and the junction held 3 bases outside the gene matches. The CDR3 runs to 16 residues. Here the CDR3 DNA reads TGTGCCAGCAGCTTAGCGACTAGCGGGGCGGCAGATACGCAGTATTTT. This codes for CASSLATSGAADTQYF.

The V and J genes are TRBV29-1 and TRBJ2-1, with 8 positions matching TRBD1. The junction had 8 bases not matched to a gene; V was cut back by 4 bases and J by 3 bases. The CDR3 totals 15 residues. Germline-derived CDR1 and CDR2 are SQVTM and ANQGSEA. CDR3 nucleotides: TGCAGCGTTGGGGAGCTGACAGGGGTCTACAATGAGCAGTTCTTC. Encoded protein: CSVGELTGVYNEQFF.

CDR3 coding DNA: TGTGCCAGCAGTTACGGGGGAGGTTTTGGGAATGAGCAGTTCTTC. This translates into CASSYGGGFGNEQFF. The rearrangement joins TRBV6-5 to TRBJ2-1; tentatively, D is TRBD2 (6 bases). The CDR3 is 15 residues long. The germline V gene has CDR1 MNHEY and CDR2 SVGAGI. Trimming removed 2 bases from V and 7 bases from J, with 15 bases in between.